What follows is one T cell receptor (beta chain) and its context. The antigen this receptor binds is unknown. No base quality information exists; no much larger clone differs at one position. Receptor libraries were prepared by the immunoSEQ multiplex PCR assay. TCRdb took this table from immuneACCESS and kept in-frame rearrangements with V and J called. Such tables lack part of the clones; where checked against another copy, unresolved V genes explain under half of the gap, and the rest is unexplained. Across this sample there are under 55,000 clones, with roughly 92% seen only once. Under 0.95% of the sample is held by the ten biggest clonotypes. This sample stems from a study of T cell changes during pregnancy in multiple sclerosis (dated by TCRdb to the late 2010s). At the level of the whole study: The study looked at changes in the T cell repertoire across pregnancy in women with multiple sclerosis.

The CDR3 starts with the cysteine, ends with the phenylalanine, and has 13 residues. Only the CDR3 DNA stays, 39 bases, in frame from base 1. Looking up the germline V gene yields CDR1 SGHTA and CDR2 FQGNSA. Relative to germline, V is 0 bases shorter and J is 10 bases shorter, with 7 bases between their ends. The clonotype comes from a female donor with multiple sclerosis, enrolled in a pregnancy study. The sequences come from CD4+ T cells from peripheral blood mononuclear cells, collected in the third trimester of pregnancy. The sequence is built from TRBV7-2 and TRBJ1-6; no D gene can be assigned with confidence. The CDR3 is CASSLARGSPLHF. At the DNA level, the sequence is TGTGCCAGCAGCTTAGCGCGAGGGTCACCCCTCCACTTT.